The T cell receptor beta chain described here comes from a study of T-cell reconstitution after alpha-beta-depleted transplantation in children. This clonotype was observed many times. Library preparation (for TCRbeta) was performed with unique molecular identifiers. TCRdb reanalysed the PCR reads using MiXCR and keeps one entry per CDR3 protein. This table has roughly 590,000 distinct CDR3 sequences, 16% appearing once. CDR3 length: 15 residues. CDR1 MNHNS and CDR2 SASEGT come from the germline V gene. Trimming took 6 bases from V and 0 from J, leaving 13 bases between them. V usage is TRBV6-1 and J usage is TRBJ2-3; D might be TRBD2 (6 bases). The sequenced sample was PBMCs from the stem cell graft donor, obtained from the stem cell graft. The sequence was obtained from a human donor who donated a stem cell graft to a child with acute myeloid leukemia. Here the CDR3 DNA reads TGTGCCAGCAGCCGTGGGGGGACTAGCACAGATACGCAGTATTTT. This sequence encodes CASSRGGTSTDTQYF.